Listed here are 23 T cell receptor beta chains from one sample, sequenced in a study of Graves' ophthalmopathy and Graves' hyperthyroidism. The TCR beta CDR3 regions underwent amplification from RNA transcripts. RT-PCR in the first round used HTBI primers; a second-round multiplex PCR followed. TCRdb re-derived calls from the multiplex PCR reads in MiXCR, one entry per CDR3 protein. The data contain 400,000 to 450,000 distinct CDR3 sequences, around 20% of them seen just once; the ten biggest clones take up roughly 3%. The sequencing input was peripheral blood. The receptors derive from a young woman with stable Graves' hyperthyroidism.

This clonotype was seen at least ten times. The CDR3 coding sequence is TGTGCCAGCAGTTACATGGGGAGTCGGTACTTC. This gives the protein CASSYMGSRYF. The chain carries TRBV6-2 or TRBV6-3 and TRBJ2-7; weak D call: TRBD2 (5 bases). This CDR3 spans 11 amino acids. Trimming pared 2 bases from V and 12 bases from J, leaving 11 bases between. Germline values: CDR1 MNHEY, CDR2 SVGEGT.

This clonotype showed up many times. V usage is TRBV20-1 and J usage is TRBJ2-7, with a weak D call TRBD2 (6 bases). Trimming removed 2 bases from V and 4 bases from J, with 12 bases in between. The CDR3 is 13 residues long. Germline V CDR1 and CDR2: DFQATT, SNEGSKA (reference sequence). The CDR3 DNA reads as TGCAGTGCTAGACCAGCGGGCGCGTACGAGCAGTACTTC. Translated: CSARPAGAYEQYF.

This clonotype occurred many times. The rearrangement uses TRBV29-1 and TRBJ2-7; 7 positions agree with TRBD1. V was pared by 7 bases and J by 1 base, with 4 bases of the junction left unmatched. There are 12 residues in the CDR3. CDR1 is SQVTM, CDR2 ANQGSEA, per germline. CDR3 sequence: CSGRTGSYEQYF. The CDR3, as DNA: TGCAGCGGCCGGACAGGTTCCTACGAGCAGTACTTC.

This clonotype was detected many times. The chain is built from TRBV14 and TRBJ2-5, with D unclear. The CDR3 is 16 amino acids. Trimming pared 4 bases from V and 2 bases from J, leaving 17 bases between. Germline CDR1 SGHDN, CDR2 FVKESK. This CDR3 reads CASSPQYWYIQETQYF. CDR3 DNA sequence: TGTGCCAGCAGCCCTCAATACTGGTATATTCAAGAGACCCAGTACTTC. Filled out from reference TRBV14 and TRBJ2-5, the complete variable domain reads EAGVTQFPSHSVIEKGQTVTLRCDPISGHDNLYWYRRVMGKEIKFLLHFVKESKQDESGMPNNRFLAERTGGTYSTLKVQPAELEDSGVYFCASSPQYWYIQETQYFGPGTRLLVL.

This clonotype showed up many times. The rearrangement links TRBV19 to TRBJ2-7; the D is unclear. There are 13 residues in the CDR3. Deletions cut 5 bases from V and 0 bases from J, with 8 bases between. Germline V gives CDR1 LNHDA, CDR2 SQIVND (reference sequence). DNA for the CDR3: TGTGCCAGTAGTGCTGGGATCTCCTACGAGCAGTACTTC. Translating it yields CASSAGISYEQYF. The whole variable domain, filled in from reference TRBV19 and TRBJ2-7, reads DGGITQSPKYLFRKEGQNVTLSCEQNLNHDAMYWYRQDPGQGLRLIYYSQIVNDFQKGDIAEGYSVSREKKESFPLTVTSAQKNPTAFYLCASSAGISYEQYFGPGTRLTVT.

This clonotype has ten or more counts. The chain employs TRBV4-1 and TRBJ1-1; 8 bases line up with TRBD1. Germline CDR1 is MGHRA and CDR2 is YSYEKL. This CDR3 is 15 amino acids long. The trim removed 4 bases at V and 3 bases at J, leaving 7 bases unmatched. In nucleotides, the CDR3 is TGCGCCAGCAGCCTCCGAGGACAGGGCGACACTGAAGCTTTCTTT. Protein: CASSLRGQGDTEAFF.

As for this clonotype: Germline is not matched at one junction end, which may reflect a read error. This sequence joins TRBV6-1 and TRBJ1-2, with D perhaps matching TRBD1 (6 bases). Germline CDR1 MNHNS, CDR2 SASEGT. The CDR3 sequence is 15 residues long. The CDR3 spells CASSEITGPNYDYTF. CDR3 nucleotide sequence: TGTGCCAGCAGTGAAATAACAGGGCCCAACTATGACTACACCTTC.

This clonotype was recorded at least ten times. This rearrangement joins TRBV5-1 to TRBJ1-1; D remains unclear. CDR3 length: 12 residues. Per the germline V gene, CDR1 is SGHRS and CDR2 is YFSETQ. V lost 7 bases and J lost 1, with 8 bases in between. The CDR3 bases are TGCGCCAGCCGATCAGGGAACACTGAAGCTTTCTTT. Translated: CASRSGNTEAFF.

This clonotype has ten or more counts. The chain uses TRBV7-8 and TRBJ2-7; TRBD1 aligns across 9 bases. J lost 5 bases, V lost 3 bases, and 8 bases had no gene match. The germline gives CDR1 SGHVS, CDR2 FQNEAQ. The CDR3 loop spans 15 amino acids. As DNA, the CDR3 is TGTGCCAGCAGCTTGCGTAACAGGGGGCACAACGAGCAGTACTTC. This translates into CASSLRNRGHNEQYF.

This clonotype was observed at least ten times. This sequence joins TRBV2 and TRBJ2-1; D possibly uses TRBD1 or TRBD2 (5 bases each). From germline, CDR1 is SNHLY and CDR2 FYNNEI. V was shortened by 7 bases and J by 3 bases, with 16 bases between the two germline ends. This CDR3 region has 15 residues. The CDR3 loop reads CASTRSGTGYNEQFF. CDR3 coding DNA: TGTGCCAGCACCCGCTCCGGGACCGGCTACAATGAGCAGTTCTTC.

This clonotype was seen just once. This chain joins TRBV12-3 or TRBV12-4 and TRBJ1-5, with D perhaps TRBD1 (6 bases). The CDR3 is 17 residues long. Trimming removed 5 bases from V and 8 bases from J, with 25 bases in between. Here the CDR3 DNA reads TGTGCCAGCAGTGGCGGGGGGCAGGGTCGGCTCTTAGAGCCCCAGCATTTT. Its translation: CASSGGGQGRLLEPQHF.

This clonotype showed up many times. The chain employs TRBV27 and TRBJ1-6; 7 bases line up with TRBD1. CDR1 and CDR2 (germline): MNHEY, SMNVEV (reference sequence). The CDR3 is made up of 15 amino acids. V was clipped by 6 bases and J by 9 bases; unmatched bases: 11. CDR3 DNA: TGTGCCAGCAGACGGGAGGGGCAGGGGGGTTCACCCCTCCACTTT. Residues: CASRREGQGGSPLHF.

At least ten counts were recorded for this clonotype. The chain is built from TRBV20-1 and TRBJ2-4, with D perhaps matching TRBD2 (5 bases). The V end lost 6 bases, the J end lost 2 bases, and 11 bases lay between the germline ends. CDR3 size: 13 residues. Germline CDR1 is DFQATT and CDR2 is SNEGSKA (reference sequence). The CDR3 region has the DNA TGCAGTGCCCACCGGGAAACCAAAAACATTCAGTACTTC. Its translation: CSAHRETKNIQYF.

Many counts were recorded for this clonotype. For the CDR3, the DNA is TGTGCCAGCAGCCTGGGACCACTAAATGGCGAGCAGTACTTC. It yields the protein CASSLGPLNGEQYF. The chain links TRBV27 to TRBJ2-7, with D perhaps given as TRBD1 or TRBD2 (5 bases each). The germline V gene has CDR1 MNHEY and CDR2 SMNVEV (reference sequence). Trimming removed 6 bases at V and 6 bases at J, with 18 bases between. The CDR3 covers 14 residues.

A few counts support this clonotype. A much larger clone differs from this one at a single base, so this may be a read error. The rearrangement uses TRBV5-1 and TRBJ1-1; no clear D gene. The CDR3 length is 13 residues. Germline V CDR1 and CDR2: SGHRS, YFSETQ. CDR3 coding DNA: TGCGCCAGCGGCTTCCGGATGGACACTGAAGCTTTCTTT. Translation gives CASGFRMDTEAFF.

This clonotype was seen repeatedly, ten times or more. The chain couples TRBV6-2 or TRBV6-3 to TRBJ2-5, with 12 positions matching TRBD2. Germline-derived CDR1 and CDR2 are MNHEY and SVGEGT. The CDR3 is made up of 17 amino acids. The V and J ends lost 1 base and 0 bases, in that order; junction bases with no gene match: 3. In DNA, the CDR3 is TGTGCCAGCAGTTACTTATGGACTAGCGGGAACCAAGAGACCCAGTACTTC. This gives the protein CASSYLWTSGNQETQYF.

This clonotype has at least ten counts. The V and J genes are TRBV4-3 and TRBJ1-1; the D is unclear. CDR1 LGHNA and CDR2 YSLEER come from the germline V gene. The CDR3 spans 13 residues. Trimming removed 2 bases from V and 1 base from J, with 5 bases in between. The CDR3, as DNA: TGCGCCAGCAGCCAAATAGGGAACACTGAAGCTTTCTTT. Its translation is CASSQIGNTEAFF.

There are many counts of this clonotype. The rearrangement joins TRBV6-5 to TRBJ2-5, with D perhaps TRBD2 (7 bases). Germline CDR1 reads MNHEY; CDR2 reads SVGAGI. CDR3 length: 15 residues. V lost 4 bases and J 4 bases, leaving 16 bases between the germline ends. The CDR3 coding sequence is TGTGCCAGCAGTTTCCAGGGAGGGGGAGGAGAGACCCAGTACTTC. Protein: CASSFQGGGGETQYF.

In this sample, this clonotype turned up a few times. Since a much larger clone is just one base distant, this may be a read error. The rearrangement links TRBV11-2 to TRBJ1-2; D uncertain. CDR3 length: 13 residues. Trimming removed 1 base at V and 7 bases at J, with 10 bases between. CDR1 SGHAT and CDR2 FQNNGV come from the germline V gene. This CDR3 is CASSLGSGGGYTF. The CDR3 DNA sequence: TGTGCCAGCAGCTTAGGGTCAGGCGGTGGCTACACCTTC.

This clonotype occurred many times. The rearrangement joins TRBV6-5 to TRBJ2-5, with D unclear. V lost 3 bases to trimming and J lost 1 base, with 18 bases between them. Germline V gene data show CDR1 as MNHEY and CDR2 as SVGAGI. CDR3 size: 17 residues. The CDR3 sequence: CASSYSVDVAVQETQYF. The CDR3 bases are TGTGCCAGCAGTTATTCTGTAGACGTTGCGGTCCAAGAGACCCAGTACTTC.

At least ten counts were recorded for this clonotype. The genes are TRBV19 and TRBJ1-5; 9 bases are a match to TRBD1. Germline values: CDR1 LNHDA, CDR2 SQIVND (reference sequence). V was clipped by 11 bases and J by 5 bases; unmatched bases: 4. CDR3 length: 12 amino acids. CDR3 nucleotide sequence: TGTGCCGCAACAGGGGGCGATCAGCCCCAGCATTTT. It codes for CAATGGDQPQHF.

This clonotype was detected a few times. The chain employs TRBV2 and TRBJ2-5; 8 nucleotides line up with TRBD1. The germline V gene has CDR1 SNHLY and CDR2 FYNNEI. Trimming took 6 bases from V and 5 from J; bases not matched to a gene: 23. CDR3 length: 19 residues. Here the CDR3 DNA reads TGTGCCAGCAGCCTACGACGGGGGACAGGATCTGGGGTTTGGGAGACCCAGTACTTC. Translating it yields CASSLRRGTGSGVWETQYF. The variable domain in full, with the rest retrieved from reference TRBV2 and TRBJ2-5, is EPEVTQTPSHQVTQMGQEVILRCVPISNHLYFYWYRQILGQKVEFLVSFYNNEISEKSEIFDDQFSVERPDGSNFTLKIRSTKLEDSAMYFCASSLRRGTGSGVWETQYFGPGTRLLVL.

This clonotype appeared many times. The chain uses TRBV7-3 and TRBJ1-1, with D possibly matching TRBD1 (5 bases). The CDR3 length is 15 residues. Deletions cut 5 bases from V and 0 bases from J, with 13 bases between. Germline CDR1 SGHTA, CDR2 FQGTGA. The CDR3 DNA is TGTGCCAGCAGCCTTCTCAGGGTTTTGAACACTGAAGCTTTCTTT. Protein product: CASSLLRVLNTEAFF. The full variable domain, with the rest looked up from reference TRBV7-3 and TRBJ1-1, is GAGVSQTPSNKVTEKGKYVELRCDPISGHTALYWYRQSLGQGPEFLIYFQGTGAADDSGLPNDRFFAVRPEGSVSTLKIQRTERGDSAVYLCASSLLRVLNTEAFFGQGTRLTVV.